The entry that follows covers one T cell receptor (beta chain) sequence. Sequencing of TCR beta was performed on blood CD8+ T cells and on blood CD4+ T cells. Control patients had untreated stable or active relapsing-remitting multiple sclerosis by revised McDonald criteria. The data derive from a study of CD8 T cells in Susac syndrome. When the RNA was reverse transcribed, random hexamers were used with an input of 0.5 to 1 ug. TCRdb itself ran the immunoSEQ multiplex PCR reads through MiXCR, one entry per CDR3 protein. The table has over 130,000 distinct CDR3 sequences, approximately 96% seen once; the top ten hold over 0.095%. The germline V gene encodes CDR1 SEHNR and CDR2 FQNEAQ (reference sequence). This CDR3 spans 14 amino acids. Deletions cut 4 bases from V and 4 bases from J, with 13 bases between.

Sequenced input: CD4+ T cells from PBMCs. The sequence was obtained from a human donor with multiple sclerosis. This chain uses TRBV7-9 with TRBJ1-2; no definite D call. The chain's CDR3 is CASSSLRPVYGYTF. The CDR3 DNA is TGTGCCAGCAGCTCCCTGAGGCCCGTCTATGGCTACACCTTC.